The text below deals with one T cell receptor (beta chain). Its antigen is unknown. Per-base quality was not reported, and no clone a single base away is much larger than it. A patient counted as having stable Graves' hyperthyroidism if no progression to ophthalmopathy occurred over 18 months of follow-up. Hyperthyroidism patients were aged 18 to 65 years and newly diagnosed, with disease duration of less than 2 months. Any patient with an uncontrolled infection, another autoimmune disease, pregnancy or lactation was excluded. Diagnoses were established on the basis of clinical symptoms, serum thyroxine and TRAb, thyroid ultrasound, and orbital computed tomography. Ficoll-Paque density gradient centrifugation was used to isolate PBMCs from about 10 ml of fresh peripheral blood. Trizol reagent was used to extract total RNA, and RNA quality was then checked on an Agilent 2100 Bioanalyzer. These data come from a study of T cells in Graves' hyperthyroidism and ophthalmopathy (dated by TCRdb to about 2019). As for the study more broadly: Peripheral blood was sampled at the time of initial diagnosis, prior to any treatment. The paper describes TCR Vbeta CDR3 sequencing of around 130 peripheral blood samples, made up of 43 ophthalmopathy patients, 70 to 80 hyperthyroidism patients and 17 progressor patients. To identify TCR V-J signatures that set the groups apart, the researchers used a discovery cohort of 100 patients, made up of under 50 with Graves' ophthalmopathy and 57 with stable Graves' hyperthyroidism. Thyroid tissue and blood T-cell repertoires from more than 5 Graves' hyperthyroidism patients were also compared in the study. Prospective prediction of ophthalmopathy was tested in an independent validation cohort consisting of 18 hyperthyroidism patients and some 15 patients who later progressed to ophthalmopathy. For training and testing, the roughly 97 patients in the discovery cohort were randomly divided in a 7:3 ratio. After blood sampling, hyperthyroidism patients were treated with methimazole at a starting dose of 30 mg daily, and ophthalmopathy patients were treated with high-dose intravenous methylprednisolone. Overall study results and their limits: Most expanded thyroid clonotypes (frequency above 0.001) were also detected in blood, suggesting blood repertoires may reflect thyroid immune responses. A model built on a 13 V-J signature distinguished ophthalmopathy from stable hyperthyroidism, reaching roughly 88% sensitivity and about 81% specificity in cross-validation and 80%/75% in testing. In validation, progression to ophthalmopathy was predicted by the model with nearly 71% sensitivity and roughly 76% specificity, a median of approximately 7.1 months before onset. No statistical method was used to set the sample size in advance, and investigators knew the group allocation.

Amplification of TCR beta CDR3 regions was carried out from RNA transcripts. The TCR CDR3 was subjected to a first round of RT-PCR using the HTBI primer set and the Qiagen OneStep RT-PCR kit. Libraries were constructed in a second round of multiplex PCR, after which size selection and purification were performed. The libraries were sequenced on an Illumina HiSeq2000 using paired-end 100 bp reads. Processing in the source paper ran as follows. Raw data were processed with SOAPnuke, discarding reads with adapters, uncalled bases, mean Phred below 15, or no exact constant-primer or identifier match. High-quality paired reads were merged with COPE v1.2.5, and unique nucleotide sequences were defined as clonotypes. Clonotypes were aligned to IMGT TRBV, TRBD and TRBJ reference segments using MiTCR v1.1. Only V-J combinations with frequency above 0.0001, covering roughly 99% of repertoires, were analysed. The TCS score was defined as F50 (clonal expansion) divided by E x V (chaos), with BLOSUM62-based TCRdist calculated between CDR3 peptides within each V-J. Welch's t-statistics and random forest reduced 450 to 600 V-J features to about 12, which were used in a naive Bayes classifier (R e1071). TCRdb reprocessing: public reads trimmed at Q25 with fastp, clones called with MiXCR, in-frame beta chains kept. Every distinct CDR3 protein forms one entry, paired with its most common genes and DNA. The V and J calls shown here were made by TCRdb, not taken from the authors' results. Within this sample are around 350,000 distinct CDR3 sequences, with under 15% of them counted one time only. Together, the top ten hold 9.2% of the sample.

The germline V gene (reference sequence) specifies LNHDA as CDR1 and SQIVND as CDR2. From the cysteine up to the phenylalanine, the CDR3 has a length of 17 residues. Of all the DNA, just the CDR3 is kept, 51 bases in frame from base 1. The germline V end is reduced by 1 base and the J end by 3 bases; junction bases left unmatched: 4. Recombination linked TRBV19 to TRBJ2-1, and 12 junctional nucleotides match TRBD2. The sequence derives from a woman younger than 35 with Graves' hyperthyroidism. Sequenced input: blood. In nucleotide form, the sequence is TGTGCCAGTAGTATAGCCGGACTAGCGGGACTCTACAATGAGCAGTTCTTC. It translates to CASSIAGLAGLYNEQFF.